These T cell receptor beta chains were read from a single sample in a study of beta chain features in type 1 diabetes. Sequencing used immunoSEQ multiplex PCR; TCRdb keeps in-frame clones, though not all of them. The sample holds approximately 400,000 clones, around 16% seen once. The sequenced sample consisted of naive CD4+ T cells from blood. The receptors here all came from a woman younger than 30 in good health. CDR3s include the opening cysteine and the closing phenylalanine or tryptophan. The D gene is left open where the match is weak. Expanded clones are given a class, and other clones once, few, many or no size at all.

cdr3_nt cdr3_aa j_call v_call clone_size d_call
TGTGCCAGCAGTCAGATAGCGGGAGGGCCTTATATGGTTGAGCAGTTCTTC CASSQIAGGPYMVEQFF TRBJ2-1 TRBV28 few TRBD2
TGTGCCATCAGTGACTTGGGGGCGGTCTACAATGAGCAGTTCTTC CAISDLGAVYNEQFF TRBJ2-1 TRBV10-3 . .
TGTGCCAGCAGCTTACGGACTAGCGGGGCATACAATGAGCAGTTCTTC CASSLRTSGAYNEQFF TRBJ2-1 TRBV7-2 few TRBD2
TGTGCCAGCAGCTTCTTAGGACATTCTTCTGGGGCCAACGTCCTGACTTTC CASSFLGHSSGANVLTF TRBJ2-6 TRBV7-3 . .
TGTGCCAGCAGTGAGGGGGCCCCCCGAGGGACCCAGTACTTC CASSEGAPRGTQYF TRBJ2-5 TRBV2 . .
TGTGCCAGCAGCTTCAAGACAGGGGGACGAGAACAGCCCCAGCATTTT CASSFKTGGREQPQHF TRBJ1-5 TRBV5-4 . TRBD1
TGTGCCAGCAGCTTAGCAGCGGGAGTTACAGATACGCAGTATTTT CASSLAAGVTDTQYF TRBJ2-3 TRBV7-2 few TRBD2
TGTGCCAGCAGCTTAGGTTTCTTTGGAAACACCATATATTTT CASSLGFFGNTIYF TRBJ1-3 TRBV7-2 . .
TGTGCCTGGACCTGGACAGGCGATGGCTACACCTTC CAWTWTGDGYTF TRBJ1-2 TRBV30 . TRBD1
TGCGCCAGCAGCTTTGAAGCGGGAGCCTATAATGAGCAGTTCTTC CASSFEAGAYNEQFF TRBJ2-1 TRBV5-1 few TRBD2
TGTGCCACCAGCGAAGGCCGACAAGGAAGCAATCAGCCCCAGCATTTT CATSEGRQGSNQPQHF TRBJ1-5 TRBV15 . .
TGCGCCAGCAGCCGCAAACAGGGGCCCCAGCCCCAGCATTTT CASSRKQGPQPQHF TRBJ1-5 TRBV4-1 few TRBD1